The source of this T cell receptor (beta chain) is a study of CD8 T cells in Susac syndrome. The CDR3 length is 16 residues. The J segment lost 4 bases and the V segment lost 1 base, leaving 5 bases of the junction unmatched. Germline-derived CDR1 and CDR2 are LNHNV and YYDKDF (reference sequence). Reverse transcription used about 0.45 to 1 ug RNA and random hexamers. From the immunoSEQ multiplex PCR reads, TCRdb called clonotypes with MiXCR, one entry per CDR3 protein. The sample records 100,000 to 150,000 distinct CDR3 sequences, around 94% being singletons. The rearrangement links TRBV15 to TRBJ2-3; 10 bases map to TRBD1. The specimen sequenced was CD4+ T cells from PBMCs. The sequence came from a human donor in good health. In DNA form, the CDR3 reads TGTGCCACCAGCAGAGGACCGGGACAGGGGTCAGATACGCAGTATTTT. It translates to CATSRGPGQGSDTQYF.